This TCR beta chain was sequenced during a study of blood T cell repertoires in COVID-19. Study details: Specimens from acute and convalescent COVID-19 originated in the United States, Italy and Spain.

Here immunoSEQ multiplex PCR was the method, and the copy in TCRdb shows in-frame clones only, minus some. The sample gives 210,000 or so clones, 80% to 90% of which show up once; roughly a tenth is in the top ten. The V gene's germline CDR1 is SGHTA and CDR2 FQGNSA. V shed 5 bases, J shed 3 bases, and the junction held 7 bases outside the gene matches. CDR3 length: 18 amino acids. The chain links TRBV7-2 to TRBJ2-1; TRBD2 matches 16 bases. Sample: peripheral blood. The receptor was isolated from a woman of 80 years or more with acute or convalescent COVID-19. The DNA of the CDR3 is TGTGCCAGCAGCGGTGGGACTAGCGGGGGGGCCCTCTACAATGAGCAGTTCTTC. Residues: CASSGGTSGGALYNEQFF. Variable domain in full (rest from reference TRBV7-2 and TRBJ2-1): GAGVSQSPSNKVTEKGKDVELRCDPISGHTALYWYRQSLGQGLEFLIYFQGNSAPDKSGLPSDRFSAERTGGSVSTLTIQRTQQEDSAVYLCASSGGTSGGALYNEQFFGPGTRLTVL.